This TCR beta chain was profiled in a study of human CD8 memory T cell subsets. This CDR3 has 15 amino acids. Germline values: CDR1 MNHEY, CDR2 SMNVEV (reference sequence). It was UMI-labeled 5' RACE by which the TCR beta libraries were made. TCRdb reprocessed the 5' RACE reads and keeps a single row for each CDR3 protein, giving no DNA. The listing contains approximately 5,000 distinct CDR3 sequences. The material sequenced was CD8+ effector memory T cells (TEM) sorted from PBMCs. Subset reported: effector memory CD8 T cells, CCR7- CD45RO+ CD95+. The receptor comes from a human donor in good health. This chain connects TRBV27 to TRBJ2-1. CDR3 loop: CASPTRMLSYNEQFF.